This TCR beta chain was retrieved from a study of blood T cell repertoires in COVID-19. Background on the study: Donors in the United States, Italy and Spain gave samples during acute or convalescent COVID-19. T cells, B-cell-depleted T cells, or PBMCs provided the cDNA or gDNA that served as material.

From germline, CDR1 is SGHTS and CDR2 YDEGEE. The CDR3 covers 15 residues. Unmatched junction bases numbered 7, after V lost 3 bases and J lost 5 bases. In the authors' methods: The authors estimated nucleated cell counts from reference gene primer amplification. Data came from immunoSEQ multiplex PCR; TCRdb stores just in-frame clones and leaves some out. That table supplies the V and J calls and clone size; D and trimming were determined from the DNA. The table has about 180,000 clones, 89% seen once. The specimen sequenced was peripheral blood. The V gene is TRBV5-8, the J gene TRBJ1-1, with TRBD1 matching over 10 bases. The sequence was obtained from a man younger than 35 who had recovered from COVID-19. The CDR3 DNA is TGTGCCAGCAGCTCTGCGGACAGGGGGGTGACTGAAGCTTTCTTT. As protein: CASSSADRGVTEAFF.